A selection of T cell receptor beta chains follows, all from one sample in a study of CD8 T cells in Susac syndrome. TCRdb re-called the immunoSEQ multiplex PCR reads with MiXCR, one entry per CDR3 protein. The table shows about 300,000 distinct CDR3 sequences, with over 75% occurring only once. Input material: CD8+ T cells from PBMCs. These receptors were collected from a human donor with multiple sclerosis. Both conserved end residues are part of each CDR3. The D gene is left open where the match is weak. Expanded clones get a size class; other rows say once, few or many, or leave the size out.

clone_size	v_call	d_call	j_call	cdr3_aa	cdr3_nt
NA	TRBV7-9	TRBD1	TRBJ2-2	CASSWTGSGELFF	TGTGCCAGCAGCTGGACAGGGAGCGGGGAGCTGTTTTTT
NA	TRBV28	NA	TRBJ2-1	CASSPSTPRNEQFF	TGTGCCAGCAGTCCGTCGACTCCTCGCAATGAGCAGTTCTTC
NA	TRBV27	NA	TRBJ2-6	CASSASAGANVLTF	TGTGCCAGCAGTGCGAGCGCTGGGGCCAACGTCCTGACTTTC
NA	TRBV4-2	NA	TRBJ1-5	CASSQDDENQPQHF	TGTGCCAGCAGCCAAGATGACGAGAATCAGCCCCAGCATTTT
NA	TRBV9	NA	TRBJ2-7	CASSPQSGGATEQYF	TGTGCCAGCAGCCCTCAATCAGGAGGAGCGACCGAGCAGTACTTC
NA	TRBV20-1	NA	TRBJ2-3	CSARVGPSTDTQYF	TGCAGTGCTAGAGTGGGTCCCAGCACAGATACGCAGTATTTT
NA	TRBV5-1	NA	TRBJ1-6	CASSLWVICCSPLHF	TGCGCCAGCAGCTTGTGGGTCATATGTTGTTCACCCCTCCACTTT
NA	TRBV10-2	TRBD2	TRBJ2-3	CASSESGGPSGTSTDTQYF	TGCGCCAGCAGTGAGTCGGGGGGGCCTAGCGGGACTAGCACAGATACGCAGTATTTT
NA	TRBV27	TRBD2	TRBJ2-7	CASSLEPPRVAGSYEQYF	TGTGCCAGCAGTTTAGAACCCCCGAGGGTAGCGGGATCCTACGAGCAGTACTTC
NA	TRBV10-1	NA	TRBJ2-1	CASSWTVIHPLDEQFF	TGCGCCAGCAGTTGGACAGTGATTCACCCTCTCGATGAGCAGTTCTTC
NA	TRBV7-9	NA	TRBJ1-1	CASSWGVITNTEAFF	TGTGCCAGCAGCTGGGGGGTGATAACGAACACTGAAGCTTTCTTT
NA	TRBV28	NA	TRBJ2-3	CASSFGGPGDTQYF	TGTGCCAGCAGTTTTGGAGGGCCGGGAGATACGCAGTATTTT
NA	TRBV7-9	NA	TRBJ2-1	CASSLALAPFF	TGTGCCAGCAGCTTAGCCCTAGCTCCGTTCTTC
NA	TRBV10-2	TRBD1	TRBJ2-7	CASSEQGISYEQYF	TGCGCCAGCAGTGAACAGGGGATTTCCTACGAGCAGTACTTC
NA	TRBV12-3/TRBV12-4	NA	TRBJ2-3	CASSFFAGYTDTQYF	TGTGCCAGCAGTTTCTTTGCGGGGTACACAGATACGCAGTATTTT
NA	TRBV4-3	NA	TRBJ1-4	CASSQGAGTPIVEKLFF	TGCGCCAGCAGCCAGGGGGCCGGGACGCCTATTGTAGAAAAACTGTTTTTT
NA	TRBV7-9	NA	TRBJ2-7	CASSLQGVTYEQYF	TGTGCCAGCAGCTTGCAGGGAGTGACCTACGAGCAGTACTTC
NA	TRBV28	NA	TRBJ2-7	CASSLIGQIYEQYF	TGTGCCAGCAGTTTAATTGGACAAATCTACGAGCAGTACTTC
NA	TRBV20-1	TRBD1	TRBJ2-7	CSARGQSDYEQYF	TGCAGCGCACGGGGACAGAGTGACTACGAGCAGTACTTC
NA	TRBV30	NA	TRBJ2-7	CAWSQGRSYEQYF	TGTGCCTGGAGTCAAGGAAGATCCTACGAGCAGTACTTC
once	TRBV7-9	NA	TRBJ1-2	CASSFHREYGYTF	TGTGCCAGCAGCTTCCACCGGGAATATGGCTACACCTTC
NA	TRBV19	TRBD2	TRBJ2-5	CASNPGGLETQYF	TGTGCCAGTAACCCGGGAGGGCTAGAGACCCAGTACTTC
NA	TRBV12-3/TRBV12-4	TRBD2	TRBJ2-1	CASILTGGRAQDEQFF	TGTGCCAGCATCCTCACTGGCGGGAGGGCCCAGGATGAGCAGTTCTTC
NA	TRBV30	NA	TRBJ2-7	CAWSVTHYEQYF	TGTGCCTGGAGTGTAACCCACTACGAGCAGTACTTC
NA	TRBV7-9	NA	TRBJ2-1	CASSPPRTAYNEQFF	TGTGCCAGCAGCCCCCCCCGGACAGCCTACAATGAGCAGTTCTTC
few	TRBV18	NA	TRBJ2-7	CASSSRGFNEQYF	TGTGCCAGCTCTAGCCGGGGGTTCAACGAGCAGTACTTC
NA	TRBV29-1	TRBD2	TRBJ2-7	CSILAGETYEQYF	TGCAGCATATTAGCGGGAGAAACCTACGAGCAGTACTTC
NA	TRBV7-9	NA	TRBJ1-3	CASSFLGRLNTIYF	TGTGCCAGCAGCTTCCTGGGACGGTTAAACACCATATATTTT
few	TRBV6-1	NA	TRBJ1-2	CASSPSSPGTPGGYTF	TGTGCCAGCAGTCCATCCAGCCCCGGGACACCGGGCGGCTACACCTTC
NA	TRBV12-5	NA	TRBJ2-1	CASGLVPAEQFF	TGTGCTAGTGGTTTGGTACCGGCAGAGCAGTTCTTC
once	TRBV4-3	TRBD1	TRBJ2-7	CASSQERPGEGQPSSYEQYF	TGCGCCAGCAGCCAAGAAAGACCTGGTGAGGGACAGCCGAGCTCCTACGAGCAGTACTTC
NA	TRBV20-1	NA	TRBJ2-6	CSARWTQLANVLTF	TGCAGTGCTAGATGGACCCAACTGGCCAACGTCCTGACTTTC
NA	TRBV13	TRBD2	TRBJ2-2	CASTSTMGLAGTNTGELFF	TGTGCCAGCACCTCAACGATGGGACTAGCGGGAACGAACACCGGGGAGCTGTTTTTT
NA	TRBV27	TRBD2	TRBJ2-1	CATGLAGFGSYNEQFF	TGTGCCACCGGACTAGCGGGATTCGGCTCCTACAATGAGCAGTTCTTC
NA	TRBV29-1	NA	TRBJ1-1	CSASGGGGEAFF	TGCAGCGCTTCGGGTGGGGGCGGTGAAGCTTTCTTT
NA	TRBV29-1	TRBD2	TRBJ2-1	CSVGAGLAGDTLYNEQFF	TGCAGCGTTGGAGCGGGACTAGCGGGAGACACACTCTACAATGAGCAGTTCTTC
few	TRBV20-1	TRBD2	TRBJ2-1	CSASRGTSVYNEQFF	TGCAGTGCTAGCCGGGGGACTAGCGTCTACAATGAGCAGTTCTTC
NA	TRBV6-2/TRBV6-3	TRBD2	TRBJ2-7	CASGLFLRELGAYEQYF	TGTGCCAGCGGATTATTTCTGCGGGAGTTAGGCGCCTACGAGCAGTACTTC
NA	TRBV27	NA	TRBJ1-2	CASSLLGSGYGYTF	TGTGCCAGCAGTTTATTGGGGAGTGGCTATGGCTACACCTTC
once	TRBV7-9	TRBD1	TRBJ2-1	CASSLVSGTDNEQFF	TGTGCCAGCAGCTTAGTCTCTGGGACAGACAATGAGCAGTTCTTC
NA	TRBV6-1	NA	TRBJ1-3	CASSEVPSSGNTIYF	TGTGCCAGCAGTGAGGTACCGAGCTCTGGAAACACCATATATTTT
NA	TRBV7-3	TRBD1	TRBJ1-1	CASSLGFGTGATEAFF	TGTGCCAGCAGCTTGGGATTCGGGACAGGGGCCACTGAAGCTTTCTTT
NA	TRBV27	TRBD2	TRBJ2-3	CASSPGLAGAGDTQYF	TGTGCCAGCAGTCCGGGACTAGCGGGAGCAGGAGATACGCAGTATTTT
NA	TRBV3-1	TRBD2	TRBJ2-1	CASSQGSSGGYNEQFF	TGTGCCAGCAGCCAAGGGTCCAGCGGGGGCTACAATGAGCAGTTCTTC
NA	TRBV13	NA	TRBJ2-4	CASSDSGLLKNIQYF	TGTGCCAGCAGCGACTCTGGACTTCTCAAAAACATTCAGTACTTC
NA	TRBV4-3	TRBD2	TRBJ2-3	CASSPQKGLAGTDTQYF	TGCGCCAGCAGCCCCCAAAAAGGGCTAGCGGGCACAGATACGCAGTATTTT
NA	TRBV7-6	NA	TRBJ2-2	CASSSAFTGELFF	TGTGCCAGCAGCTCAGCCTTCACCGGGGAGCTGTTTTTT
few	TRBV7-6	NA	TRBJ2-1	CASSLALGLDYNEQFF	TGTGCCAGCAGCTTAGCGCTCGGACTGGATTACAATGAGCAGTTCTTC
few	TRBV4-1	NA	TRBJ2-4	CASSQGGENIQYF	TGCGCCAGCAGCCAGGGCGGGGAGAACATTCAGTACTTC
NA	TRBV28	NA	TRBJ2-7	CASSLFPGQQRNEQYF	TGTGCCAGCAGTTTATTTCCGGGACAACAACGCAACGAGCAGTACTTC
NA	TRBV7-6	NA	TRBJ1-1	CASSRLNVARENTEAFF	TGTGCCAGCAGCCGATTGAATGTTGCCAGGGAGAACACTGAAGCTTTCTTT
NA	TRBV10-3	TRBD1	TRBJ1-1	CAITPDRGRVNTEAFF	TGTGCCATCACCCCGGACAGGGGGCGGGTGAACACTGAAGCTTTCTTT
NA	TRBV6-2/TRBV6-3	NA	TRBJ2-7	CASSYSSYRLREQYF	TGTGCCAGCAGTTACTCTAGCTATAGGCTACGCGAGCAGTACTTC
NA	TRBV28	NA	TRBJ2-3	CASSLLGITDTQYF	TGTGCCAGCAGTCTTCTTGGGATCACAGATACGCAGTATTTT
NA	TRBV15	TRBD1	TRBJ2-1	CATSRVGTAYNEQFF	TGTGCCACCAGCAGAGTCGGGACAGCCTACAATGAGCAGTTCTTC